What follows describes a single TCR beta chain. Its antigen is unknown. A universal primer site was created by template switching, with the cDNA bearing unique molecular identifiers. Each CDR3 protein gets one entry after TCRdb re-called the 5' RACE reads with MiXCR. This sample carries roughly 1,500,000 distinct CDR3 sequences, 32% of them seen once, and the ten largest clones take roughly 0.3%. This sample was taken from a study of identical twins. Among all donors, each was a healthy Caucasian. Broader study findings: Out-of-frame alpha sequences shared by twins showed excess low generation probability.

Germline CDR1 reads DFQATT; CDR2 reads SNEGSKA (reference sequence). V was trimmed by 0 bases and J by 3 bases, leaving 12 bases between them. The CDR3 length is 14 residues. The receptor's source is a newborn girl in good health. V and J are TRBV20-1 and TRBJ2-7; D possibly corresponds to TRBD2 (5 bases). Material: cord blood. The CDR3 protein is CSAREPGEGYEQYF. CDR3 nucleotides: TGCAGTGCTAGAGAACCCGGCGAGGGCTACGAGCAGTACTTC.